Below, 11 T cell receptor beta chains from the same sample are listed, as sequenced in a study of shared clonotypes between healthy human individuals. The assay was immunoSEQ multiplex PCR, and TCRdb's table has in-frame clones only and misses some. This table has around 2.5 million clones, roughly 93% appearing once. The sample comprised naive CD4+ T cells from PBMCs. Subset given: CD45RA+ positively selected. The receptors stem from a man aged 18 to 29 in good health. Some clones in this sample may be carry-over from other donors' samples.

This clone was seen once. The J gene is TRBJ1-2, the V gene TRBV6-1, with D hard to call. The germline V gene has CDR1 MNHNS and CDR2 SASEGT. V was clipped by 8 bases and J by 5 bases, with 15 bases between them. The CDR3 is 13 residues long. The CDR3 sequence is CASLEGTDYGYTF. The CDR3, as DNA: TGTGCCAGCCTCGAAGGAACAGATTATGGCTACACCTTC.

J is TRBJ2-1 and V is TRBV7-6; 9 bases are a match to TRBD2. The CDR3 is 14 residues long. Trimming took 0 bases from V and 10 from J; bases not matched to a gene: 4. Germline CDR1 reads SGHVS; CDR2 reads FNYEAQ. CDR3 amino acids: CASSLAVREGEQFF. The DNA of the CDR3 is TGTGCCAGCAGCTTAGCAGTGCGGGAGGGAGAGCAGTTCTTC.

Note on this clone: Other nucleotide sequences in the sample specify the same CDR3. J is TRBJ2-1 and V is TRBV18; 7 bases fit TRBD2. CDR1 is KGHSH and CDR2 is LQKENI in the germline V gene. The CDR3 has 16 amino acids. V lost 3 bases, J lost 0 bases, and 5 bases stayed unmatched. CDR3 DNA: TGTGCCAGCTCACCCCCTAGCGGAGGCTCCTACAATGAGCAGTTCTTC. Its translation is CASSPPSGGSYNEQFF. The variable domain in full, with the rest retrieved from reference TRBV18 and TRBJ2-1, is NAGVMQNPRHLVRRRGQEARLRCSPMKGHSHVYWYRQLPEEGLKFMVYLQKENIIDESGMPKERFSAEFPKEGPSILRIQQVVRGDSAAYFCASSPPSGGSYNEQFFGPGTRLTVL.

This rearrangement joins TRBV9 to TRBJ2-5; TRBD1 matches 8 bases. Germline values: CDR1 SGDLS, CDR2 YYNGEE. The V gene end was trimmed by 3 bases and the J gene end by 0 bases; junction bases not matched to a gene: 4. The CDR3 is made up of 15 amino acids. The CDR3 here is CASSAWTGHQETQYF. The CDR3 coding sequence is TGTGCCAGCAGCGCCTGGACAGGGCACCAAGAGACCCAGTACTTC.

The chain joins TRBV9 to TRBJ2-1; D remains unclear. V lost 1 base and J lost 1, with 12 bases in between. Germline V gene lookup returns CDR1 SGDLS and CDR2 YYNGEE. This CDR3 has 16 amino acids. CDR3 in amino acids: CASSVPHTGSYNEQFF. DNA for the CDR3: TGTGCCAGCAGCGTACCCCACACGGGTTCCTACAATGAGCAGTTCTTC.

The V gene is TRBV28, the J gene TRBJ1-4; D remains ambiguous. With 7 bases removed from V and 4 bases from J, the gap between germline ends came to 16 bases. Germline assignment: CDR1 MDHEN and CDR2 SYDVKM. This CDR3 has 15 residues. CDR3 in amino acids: CASTNRIRLNEKLFF. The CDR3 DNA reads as TGTGCCAGCACGAACCGAATACGACTTAATGAAAAACTGTTTTTT.

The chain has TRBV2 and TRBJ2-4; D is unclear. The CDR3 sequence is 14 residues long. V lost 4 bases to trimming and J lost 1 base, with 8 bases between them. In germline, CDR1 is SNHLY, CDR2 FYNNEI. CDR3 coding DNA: TGTGCCAGCAGTGCGACGGGTGCCAAAAACATTCAGTACTTC. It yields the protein CASSATGAKNIQYF.

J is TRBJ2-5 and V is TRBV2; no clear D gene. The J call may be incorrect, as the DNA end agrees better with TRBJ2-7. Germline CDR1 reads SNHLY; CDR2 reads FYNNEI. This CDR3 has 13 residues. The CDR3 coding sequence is TGTGCCAGCAGTGACAGGACCGGGCACGAGCAGTACTTC. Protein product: CASSDRTGHEQYF.

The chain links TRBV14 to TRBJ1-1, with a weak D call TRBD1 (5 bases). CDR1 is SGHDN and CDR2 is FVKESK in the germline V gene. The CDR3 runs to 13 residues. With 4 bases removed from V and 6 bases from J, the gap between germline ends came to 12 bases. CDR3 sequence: CASSPGGRPEAFF. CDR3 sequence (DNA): TGTGCCAGCAGCCCCGGGGGACGCCCTGAAGCTTTCTTT.

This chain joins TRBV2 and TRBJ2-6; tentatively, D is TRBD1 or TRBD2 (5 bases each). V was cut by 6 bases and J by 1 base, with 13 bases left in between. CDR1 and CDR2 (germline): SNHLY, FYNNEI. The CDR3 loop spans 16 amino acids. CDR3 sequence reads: CASRTEGLSGANVLTF. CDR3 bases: TGTGCCAGCAGGACAGAGGGGCTTTCTGGGGCCAACGTCCTGACTTTC.

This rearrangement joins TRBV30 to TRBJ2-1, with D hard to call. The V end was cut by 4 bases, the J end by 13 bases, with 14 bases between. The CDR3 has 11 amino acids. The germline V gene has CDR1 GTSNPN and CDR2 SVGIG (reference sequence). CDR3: CAWTAGTGQFF. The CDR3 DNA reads TGTGCCTGGACTGCAGGTACGGGTCAGTTCTTC.